This T cell receptor (beta chain) was captured in a study of blood T cell repertoires in COVID-19 (TCRdb year 2020). Describing the broader study: Samples from collaborators originated in the United States, Italy and Spain and spanned both the acute and convalescent phases of COVID-19. The prospective study material was composed of cDNA or gDNA derived from T cells, B-cell-depleted T cells, or PBMCs. The dataset comprised deeply sampled blood TCRbeta repertoires from subjects exposed to, actively infected with, or recovered from COVID-19. The repertoires were made available in a free public database intended to serve as a resource for research on the immune response to SARS-CoV-2. The samples were drawn from two sources: the first 160 participants of the ongoing ImmuneRACE study, and 950 to 1,500 subjects contributed by 6 global collaborators. A de-identified subject ID, COVID-19 status, age in years and sex were almost always included in the sample metadata. Where available, HLA class I and class II types were obtained from metadata supplied by the sample provider rather than from assay-based typing.

A note on this clone: No antigen is known for it. Base quality data are lacking; no much larger clone is found one base away.

The immunoSEQ Assay, a bias-controlled multiplex PCR, was used to amplify TCRbeta CDR3 regions from genomic DNA. The study's own analysis went as follows. Nucleated cell counts per sample were estimated from amplification of reference gene primers within the assay. To quantify the absolute abundance of each unique TCRbeta CDR3 rearrangement, sequence reads were collapsed and filtered. For each sample, productive Simpson clonality was calculated by taking the square root of Simpson's diversity index across productive rearrangements. In its TCRdb copy, this immuneACCESS table keeps in-frame sequences only and misses some clones. Where compared with another copy, unresolved V genes explain less than half of these, and the others have no known cause. For V, J and clone size, that table is used; D and trimming come from the DNA. The sample records more than 25,000 clones, roughly 85% of which are singletons. The ten top clones hold 25% to 30% of the sample.

In Seattle, one collaborating source enrolled patients while the infection was active and tracked those patients longitudinally over the course of disease. Each collaborating institution followed its own protocols to collect whole blood in K2EDTA tubes. For TCRbeta analysis, collaborators shipped samples in one of three forms: frozen whole blood, isolated PBMCs, or DNA extracted from either of those sample types. On the study overall, not on this receptor specifically: Clinical and demographic metadata were provided uncurated, with the amount varying by source and participant.

Looking up the germline V gene yields CDR1 MNHEY and CDR2 SVGAGI. The CDR3 spans 11 residues, from the cysteine through the phenylalanine. The only DNA kept is the CDR3, 33 bases in frame from the first base. V and J lose 6 bases and 19 bases, and a span of 16 bases separates them. The sequenced sample consisted of peripheral blood. This sequence originates from a woman of 80 years or more with COVID-19, enrolled during active disease. In this chain, TRBV6-5 is recombined with TRBJ1-6; no D gene call is confident. The encoded CDR3 is CASRKGPEEHF. The nucleotide sequence is given as TGTGCCAGCAGGAAGGGCCCGGAGGAACACTTT.